This entry lists 23 T cell receptor beta chains sequenced from one sample in a study of beta chain features in type 1 diabetes. Whole-study results and caveats: For Type 1 diabetes patients, all four CD4+ subsets carried TCRB CDR3s that were moderately but significantly shorter.

TCRB transcripts that were expressed got sequenced, as all of the isolated RNA had been reverse transcribed. Generated by immunoSEQ multiplex PCR, the TCRdb table keeps only in-frame clones and is missing some. The sample lists around 250,000 clones, approximately 15% occurring once. Their antigen targets remain unknown. Sequencing used naive CD4+ T cells from blood. These receptors originate from a man in his thirties or forties with type 1 diabetes.

The gene calls are TRBV11-3 and TRBJ1-1; TRBD1 agrees at 7 bases. From germline, CDR1 is SGHNT and CDR2 YENEEA. The length of the CDR3 is 15 residues. V gave up 3 bases and J gave up 1 base; unmatched junction bases: 5. CDR3 DNA sequence: TGTGCCAGCAGCTTCCGGACAGGCTCGAACACTGAAGCTTTCTTT. Translating it yields CASSFRTGSNTEAFF.

This chain uses TRBV10-3 with TRBJ2-2, with TRBD2 matching 10 bases. Trimming took 5 bases from V and 4 from J; bases not matched to a gene: 1. Per the germline V gene, CDR1 is ENHRY and CDR2 is SYGVKD. The CDR3 loop spans 14 amino acids. CDR3 loop: CAISSGGVTGELFF. As DNA, the CDR3 is TGTGCCATCAGTAGCGGGGGGGTCACCGGGGAGCTGTTTTTT.

This clone was detected only a few times. CDR3 residues: CASSYGRFRGNEQFF. CDR3 bases: TGTGCCAGCAGTTACGGACGGTTTAGAGGGAATGAGCAGTTCTTC. This rearrangement joins TRBV6-6 to TRBJ2-1, with D possibly matching TRBD2 (5 bases). Germline assignment: CDR1 MNHNY and CDR2 SVGAGI (reference sequence). The germline V and J ends were trimmed by 2 bases and 7 bases, with 15 bases remaining between them. CDR3 length: 15 amino acids.

The chain has TRBV19 and TRBJ2-1, with D possibly TRBD2 on 5 matching bases. The CDR3 spans 15 residues. From germline, CDR1 is LNHDA and CDR2 SQIVND (reference sequence). V lost 9 bases and J lost 0, with 15 bases in between. CDR3 in DNA: TGTGCCAGCCGGCAGGACTTTTACTCCTACAATGAGCAGTTCTTC. This translates into CASRQDFYSYNEQFF.

The chain combines TRBV5-1 with TRBJ2-7; 8 bases map to TRBD2. CDR1 is SGHRS, CDR2 YFSETQ, per germline. The CDR3 totals 17 residues. With V trimmed by 0 bases and J by 8 bases, 16 bases remained unmatched. CDR3 in amino acids: CASSLVMFGGGPPKQYF. The CDR3 bases are TGCGCCAGCAGCTTGGTTATGTTCGGCGGGGGGCCCCCAAAGCAGTACTTC.

V usage is TRBV7-6 and J usage is TRBJ2-1; D is unresolved. The CDR3 sequence is 14 residues long. Germline V gene lookup returns CDR1 SGHVS and CDR2 FNYEAQ. Trimming stripped 2 bases from V and 4 bases from J, with 9 bases between. The CDR3 region is CASSLLGPYNEQFF. CDR3 DNA sequence: TGTGCCAGCAGCTTATTGGGCCCATACAATGAGCAGTTCTTC.

The chain carries TRBV9 and TRBJ1-5, with D possibly being TRBD1 (6 bases). The CDR3 sequence is 15 residues long. Looked up from germline, CDR1 is SGDLS and CDR2 is YYNGEE. V was pared by 0 bases and J by 5 bases, with 12 bases between. CDR3 DNA: TGTGCCAGCAGCGTAGCTGGGGAGGGGGATCAGCCCCAGCATTTT. Its translation is CASSVAGEGDQPQHF.

The table lists this clone with a few counts. The chain recombines TRBV29-1 with TRBJ2-5; D gene uncertain. CDR1 and CDR2 from the germline V gene are SQVTM and ANQGSEA. The CDR3 has 10 amino acids. Between the trimmed V and J ends, which lost 7 bases and 5 bases, there was a span of 8 bases. The CDR3 loop is CSATVETQYF. CDR3 nucleotides: TGCAGCGCAACAGTGGAGACCCAGTACTTC.

This clone was recorded a few times. The chain has TRBV6-5 and TRBJ2-7; perhaps TRBD2 as D (7 bases). Trimming removed 4 bases from V and 5 bases from J, with 18 bases in between. CDR1 is MNHEY and CDR2 is SVGAGI in the germline V gene. The CDR3 runs to 15 residues. The CDR3 reads CASSSAGAGANEQYF. The CDR3 DNA reads TGTGCCAGCAGTTCCGCCGGCGCGGGGGCAAACGAGCAGTACTTC.

This sequence joins TRBV7-9 and TRBJ2-3; 9 positions match TRBD1. The CDR3 consists of 15 residues. Germline values: CDR1 SEHNR, CDR2 FQNEAQ (reference sequence). The trim removed 4 bases at V and 3 bases at J, leaving 5 bases unmatched. CDR3 sequence reads: CASSSGTGSTDTQYF. The CDR3 DNA sequence: TGTGCCAGCAGCTCAGGGACAGGGTCAACAGATACGCAGTATTTT.

This clone came up a few times. CDR3 DNA: TGTGCCAGTAGTAGCGCGGCAGGGGCCGAGCAGTACTTC. It codes for CASSSAAGAEQYF. The chain is built from TRBV19 and TRBJ2-7; a weak D match, TRBD1 (6 bases). Trimming removed 4 bases at V and 6 bases at J, with 13 bases between. From germline, CDR1 is LNHDA and CDR2 SQIVND (reference sequence). The CDR3 is 13 amino acids.

This clone was recorded a few times. V and J are TRBV5-6 and TRBJ2-5; a weak D match, TRBD2 (5 bases). The CDR3 is 13 residues long. Trimming shortened V by 6 bases and J by 4 bases, and 13 bases separated the two germline ends. CDR1 is SGHDT and CDR2 is YYEEEE in the germline V gene. The CDR3 protein is CASKRSAVETQYF. CDR3 nucleotide sequence: TGTGCCAGCAAGAGGTCAGCGGTAGAGACCCAGTACTTC.

The chain combines TRBV19 with TRBJ1-2, with 7 bases identical to TRBD1. CDR3 length: 17 amino acids. The germline V gene has CDR1 LNHDA and CDR2 SQIVND (reference sequence). The junction had 8 bases not matched to a gene; V was cut back by 0 bases and J by 1 base. CDR3 in DNA: TGTGCCAGTAGTATAGACTTCGGGACAGCGAATAACTATGGCTACACCTTC. This encodes CASSIDFGTANNYGYTF.

This clone was recorded a few times. This chain links TRBV7-9 with TRBJ1-2; 7 bases fit TRBD1. The CDR3 is made up of 15 amino acids. The V gene's germline CDR1 is SEHNR and CDR2 FQNEAQ (reference sequence). V lost 3 bases, J lost 8 bases, and 12 bases stayed unmatched. The CDR3 loop is CASSFYLTGVAGYTF. CDR3 sequence (DNA): TGTGCCAGCAGCTTTTATCTAACAGGGGTTGCGGGCTACACCTTC.

This clone occurred a few times. The V gene is TRBV7-9, the J gene TRBJ2-7; TRBD1 matches 10 bases. The germline V gene encodes CDR1 SEHNR and CDR2 FQNEAQ (reference sequence). This CDR3 is built from 13 residues. Trimming cost V 5 bases and J 6 bases; bases outside gene matches: 4. The DNA for the CDR3 is TGTGCCAGCAGCGCCGGGACAGGGGTCGAGCAGTACTTC. It is translated as CASSAGTGVEQYF.

This sequence joins TRBV29-1 and TRBJ2-1, with TRBD2 matching over 9 bases. This CDR3 has 14 amino acids. The V gene's germline CDR1 is SQVTM and CDR2 ANQGSEA. V lost 7 bases, J lost 6 bases, and 10 bases stayed unmatched. CDR3: CSAPWREGRNEQFF. The CDR3 bases are TGCAGCGCCCCTTGGCGGGAGGGCCGCAATGAGCAGTTCTTC.

The chain employs TRBV11-2 and TRBJ1-2; D perhaps matches TRBD1 (5 bases). The CDR3 totals 14 residues. The V end was cut by 5 bases, the J end by 4 bases, with 14 bases between. CDR1 is SGHAT, CDR2 FQNNGV, per germline. The CDR3 sequence is CASSKGGDFYGYTF. The DNA for the CDR3 is TGTGCCAGCAGCAAAGGAGGGGATTTCTATGGCTACACCTTC.

The chain employs TRBV7-2 and TRBJ2-5; 11 bases are a match to TRBD2. Germline V lookup: CDR1 SGHTA, CDR2 FQGNSA. The CDR3 runs 16 residues. V dropped 5 bases and J dropped 0; count of bases not matched to a gene: 5. The CDR3 DNA reads as TGTGCCAGCAGCCGGGGACTAGCGGCGTACCAAGAGACCCAGTACTTC. It is translated as CASSRGLAAYQETQYF.

This chain connects TRBV2 to TRBJ1-1, with D possibly being TRBD1 (5 bases). The V end lost 7 bases, the J end lost 0 bases, and 9 bases lay between the germline ends. Germline V CDR1 and CDR2: SNHLY, FYNNEI. CDR3 length equals 13 residues. The CDR3 DNA sequence: TGTGCCAGCAATAACAGGATGAACACTGAAGCTTTCTTT. Its translation: CASNNRMNTEAFF.

This clone turned up a few times. This chain links TRBV5-1 with TRBJ2-5; D call uncertain. The germline gives CDR1 SGHRS, CDR2 YFSETQ. The CDR3 is 15 amino acids. Trimming shortened V by 1 base and J by 4 bases, and 14 bases separated the two germline ends. As DNA, the CDR3 is TGCGCCAGCAGCTTGCCTGGGTCAGGTAGAGAGACCCAGTACTTC. Its protein is CASSLPGSGRETQYF. Full variable domain (outside the CDR3, taken from reference TRBV5-1 and TRBJ2-5): KAGVTQTPRYLIKTRGQQVTLSCSPISGHRSVSWYQQTPGQGLQFLFEYFSETQRNKGNFPGRFSGRQFSNSRSEMNVSTLELGDSALYLCASSLPGSGRETQYFGPGTRLLVL.

This clone was detected only a few times. The chain recombines TRBV29-1 with TRBJ2-2, with D possibly matching TRBD2 (5 bases). The CDR3 length is 16 residues. Trimming stripped 2 bases from V and 2 bases from J, with 15 bases between. In germline, CDR1 is SQVTM, CDR2 ANQGSEA. The CDR3 region has the DNA TGCAGCGTTGAACTTTGGCAGGAGGAAAACACCGGGGAGCTGTTTTTT. This translates into CSVELWQEENTGELFF.

This sequence joins TRBV5-4 and TRBJ2-5, with D perhaps TRBD2 (6 bases). Per the germline V gene, CDR1 is SGHNT and CDR2 is YYREEE (reference sequence). V was trimmed by 0 bases and J by 4 bases, leaving 10 bases between them. CDR3 length: 14 residues. CDR3 coding DNA: TGTGCCAGCAGCTTGGATGGGGGGATAGAGACCCAGTACTTC. Protein product: CASSLDGGIETQYF.

The J gene is TRBJ2-1, the V gene TRBV9, with D perhaps TRBD2 (6 bases). The length of the CDR3 is 14 residues. Trimming pared 6 bases from V and 9 bases from J, leaving 19 bases between. Germline CDR1 is SGDLS and CDR2 is YYNGEE. CDR3 in DNA: TGTGCCAGCACCGCACTAGCCCAAGGAGGTGAGCAGTTCTTC. It is translated as CASTALAQGGEQFF.